What follows are 26 T cell receptor beta chains derived from one specimen sequenced in a study of blood T cell repertoires in COVID-19. Profiled with immunoSEQ multiplex PCR; TCRdb holds only in-frame clones, not every one. The sample holds around 77,000 clones; roughly 80% are singletons and the top ten take approximately 7%. Sequencing was carried out using peripheral blood. The receptor source for this set is a man under 40 with COVID-19, enrolled during active disease.

V is TRBV24-1 and J is TRBJ2-2, with 8 bases that match TRBD2. There are 17 residues in the CDR3. V shed 10 bases and J 4 bases; nucleotides not matched to a gene: 16. The V gene's germline CDR1 is KGHDR and CDR2 SFDVKD. CDR3 loop: CATGGGSFSRGTGELFF. In DNA, the CDR3 is TGTGCCACTGGCGGGGGGAGCTTTTCTAGAGGCACCGGGGAGCTGTTTTTT.

The chain employs TRBV7-9 and TRBJ2-7, with D perhaps matching TRBD1 (6 bases). The CDR3 runs 15 residues. V dropped 5 bases and J dropped 0 bases, with 14 bases sitting between them. Germline V gene data show CDR1 as SEHNR and CDR2 as FQNEAQ (reference sequence). CDR3 sequence (DNA): TGTGCCAGCAGCCTAACAGGGCCCCTCTCCTACGAGCAGTACTTC. Residues: CASSLTGPLSYEQYF.

This clone was seen ten or more times. The chain couples TRBV10-1 to TRBJ2-5, with D maybe TRBD2 (7 bases). CDR3 length: 14 residues. Germline V gives CDR1 WNHNN, CDR2 SYGVQD (reference sequence). Deletions cut 5 bases from V and 5 bases from J, with 15 bases between. The CDR3 DNA is TGCGCCAGCAGTCGAACGGGGGGCCAGGAGACCCAGTACTTC. Amino acids: CASSRTGGQETQYF.

The chain couples TRBV6-4 to TRBJ2-2; the D gene is possibly TRBD2 (6 bases). The V gene's germline CDR1 is MRHNA and CDR2 SNTAGT. The length of the CDR3 is 15 residues. Between the trimmed V and J ends, which lost 1 base and 5 bases, there was a span of 11 bases. The CDR3 here is CASSDLAEGTGELFF. As DNA, the CDR3 is TGTGCCAGCAGTGACTTAGCGGAGGGGACCGGGGAGCTGTTTTTT.

J is TRBJ1-2 and V is TRBV29-1, with D unclear. Germline CDR1 is SQVTM and CDR2 is ANQGSEA. The length of the CDR3 is 12 residues. V was clipped by 4 bases and J by 4 bases, with 10 bases between them. In DNA form, the CDR3 reads TGCAGCGTTGTCCGGGGAGGCTATGGCTACACCTTC. This gives the protein CSVVRGGYGYTF.

For the CDR3, the DNA is TGTGCCAGCAGTCTCCATGGGGAGTCGAGCTACGAGCAGTACTTC. It translates to CASSLHGESSYEQYF. This chain uses TRBV27 with TRBJ2-7; D possibly corresponds to TRBD2 (5 bases). CDR1 is MNHEY, CDR2 SMNVEV, per germline (reference sequence). The germline V and J ends were trimmed by 5 bases and 3 bases, with 17 bases remaining between them. This CDR3 spans 15 amino acids.

This chain links TRBV27 with TRBJ1-2; 10 bases agree with TRBD1. The germline CDR1 and CDR2 sequences are MNHEY and SMNVEV (reference sequence). The V and J ends lost 5 bases and 7 bases, in that order; junction bases with no gene match: 10. The CDR3 runs to 15 residues. CDR3 region: CASSPRDRGLIGYTF. The CDR3 nucleotides read TGTGCCAGCAGTCCACGGGACAGGGGCTTAATTGGCTACACCTTC.

The V and J genes are TRBV19 and TRBJ2-5, with 7 bases lining up with TRBD2. CDR1 and CDR2 (germline): LNHDA, SQIVND (reference sequence). The CDR3 has 15 amino acids. With V trimmed by 1 base and J by 3 bases, 5 bases remained unmatched. In nucleotides, the CDR3 is TGTGCCAGTAGTATAGGGCTAGCGGAGGAAGAGACCCAGTACTTC. Protein sequence: CASSIGLAEEETQYF.

This clone turned up a few times. The genes are TRBV6-5 and TRBJ1-1; D unclear. The CDR3 extends over 13 amino acids. CDR1 MNHEY and CDR2 SVGAGI come from the germline V gene. Trimming pared 0 bases from V and 1 base from J, leaving 3 bases between. The CDR3 nucleotides read TGTGCCAGCAGTTACTCTAGGAACACTGAAGCTTTCTTT. Its translation: CASSYSRNTEAFF.

V usage is TRBV5-5 and J usage is TRBJ2-3; perhaps TRBD1 as D (7 bases). Looked up from germline, CDR1 is SGHKS and CDR2 is YYEKEE (reference sequence). The CDR3 runs 15 residues. Trimming removed 1 base at V and 3 bases at J, with 12 bases between. This CDR3 is CASSLTPGGTDTQYF. Here the CDR3 DNA reads TGTGCCAGCAGCTTGACCCCAGGGGGGACAGATACGCAGTATTTT.

The V gene is TRBV28, the J gene TRBJ2-1; 10 positions agree with TRBD2. The length of the CDR3 is 16 residues. J was trimmed by 4 bases and V by 3 bases; bases with no gene match: 6. Germline CDR1 is MDHEN and CDR2 is SYDVKM. In nucleotides, the CDR3 is TGTGCCAGCAGTTTGTCACTAGCGGGACCGTACAATGAGCAGTTCTTC. Translated: CASSLSLAGPYNEQFF.

The rearrangement joins TRBV6-6 to TRBJ2-5; no reliable D call. The germline V gene encodes CDR1 MNHNY and CDR2 SVGAGI (reference sequence). The CDR3 sequence is 12 residues long. The V gene lost 5 bases and the J gene lost 5 bases, with 9 bases spanning the gap. CDR3 nucleotide sequence: TGTGCCAGCAGTCGACCTGAGGAGACCCAGTACTTC. Its translation is CASSRPEETQYF.

The chain is built from TRBV2 and TRBJ2-5; D is possibly TRBD1 (5 bases). The germline gives CDR1 SNHLY, CDR2 FYNNEI. The V gene lost 8 bases and the J gene lost 3 bases, with 7 bases spanning the gap. CDR3 size: 11 residues. This CDR3 is CASSREETQYF. CDR3 coding DNA: TGTGCCAGCTCCAGGGAAGAGACCCAGTACTTC.

J is TRBJ2-7 and V is TRBV21-1; the table gives TRBD1 as D, unverified against the DNA. TRBV21-1 is termed a pseudogene. The CDR3 totals 16 residues. In DNA, the CDR3 is TGTGCCAGCCCTAGGACAGGGGGACATGGATCCTACGAGCAGTACTTC. Protein sequence: CASPRTGGHGSYEQYF.

The chain has TRBV3-1 (or the pseudogene TRBV3-2) and TRBJ1-2; D is undetermined. The CDR3 contains 15 residues. Trimming cost V 0 bases and J 6 bases, with 14 bases left between them. Germline V gene sequence: CDR1 LGHDT, CDR2 YNNKEL (reference sequence). The CDR3 spells CASSQEGREWDGYTF. As DNA, the CDR3 is TGTGCCAGCAGCCAAGAAGGACGGGAATGGGATGGCTACACCTTC.

This clone was seen only a few times. This chain uses TRBV7-8 with TRBJ1-5; D might be TRBD1 (5 bases). Germline CDR1 and CDR2: SGHVS and FQNEAQ. CDR3 length: 14 residues. The V gene lost 0 bases and the J gene lost 8 bases, with 11 bases spanning the gap. DNA of the CDR3: TGTGCCAGCAGCTTAGCAGCAGGGAAAAAGCCCCAGCATTTT. It specifies CASSLAAGKKPQHF.

V usage is TRBV14 and J usage is TRBJ1-2; D is undetermined. V lost 1 base and J 4 bases, leaving 16 bases between the germline ends. The CDR3 sequence is 16 residues long. Germline V gene data show CDR1 as SGHDN and CDR2 as FVKESK. CDR3 in amino acids: CASSQGTPAASYGYTF. The CDR3 DNA reads TGTGCCAGCAGCCAAGGAACCCCGGCAGCGAGCTATGGCTACACCTTC.

The chain recombines TRBV6-5 with TRBJ2-5, with 7 bases matching TRBD1. V lost 6 bases, J lost 2 bases, and 9 bases stayed unmatched. Germline CDR1 MNHEY, CDR2 SVGAGI. This CDR3 comprises 15 residues. The CDR3 DNA follows: TGTGCCAGCAGCCTCAGGGGGTCACGGCAAGAGACCCAGTACTTC. Translating gives CASSLRGSRQETQYF.

This clone was seen more than once but under ten times. The genes are TRBV5-6 and TRBJ2-7, with TRBD2 identical over 9 bases. Losses at the gene ends were 1 base for V and 3 bases for J; bases not matched to a gene: 2. Germline V gives CDR1 SGHDT, CDR2 YYEEEE. The length of the CDR3 is 14 residues. The CDR3 DNA sequence: TGTGCCAGCAGCTTGTTAGCGGGAGACTACGAGCAGTACTTC. Amino acids: CASSLLAGDYEQYF.

The chain couples TRBV7-9 to TRBJ1-2; 7 bases are a match to TRBD1. CDR1 is SEHNR, CDR2 FQNEAQ, per germline (reference sequence). The CDR3 runs to 13 residues. J was trimmed by 6 bases and V by 5 bases; bases with no gene match: 6. Here the CDR3 DNA reads TGTGCCAGCAGCCCAACAGGGGTCCATGGCTACACCTTC. It encodes CASSPTGVHGYTF.

The rearrangement uses TRBV3-1 (or the pseudogene TRBV3-2) and TRBJ2-5; tentatively, D is TRBD2 (6 bases). CDR1 and CDR2 (germline): LGHDT, YNNKEL (reference sequence). This CDR3 region has 16 residues. Trimming removed 2 bases at V and 7 bases at J, with 20 bases between. CDR3 nucleotide sequence: TGTGCCAGCAGCCAACCCGATCTAGCGACTCGGCGGACCCAGTACTTC. It translates to CASSQPDLATRRTQYF.

The chain couples TRBV6-5 to TRBJ1-1; the match to TRBD1 covers 9 bases. Germline V lookup: CDR1 MNHEY, CDR2 SVGAGI. There are 13 residues in the CDR3. The junction had 9 bases not matched to a gene; V was cut back by 7 bases and J by 9 bases. The CDR3 sequence is CASIPGQGRKAFF. As DNA, the CDR3 is TGTGCCAGCATTCCAGGACAGGGGAGGAAAGCTTTCTTT.

This chain joins TRBV5-8 and TRBJ2-7, with D perhaps TRBD1 (5 bases). V was trimmed by 5 bases and J by 5 bases, leaving 14 bases between them. Germline CDR1 reads SGHTS; CDR2 reads YDEGEE. The CDR3 is made up of 13 amino acids. CDR3 sequence reads: CASRKQGSDEQYF. The CDR3 DNA sequence: TGTGCCAGCAGGAAGCAGGGTTCGGACGAGCAGTACTTC.

V is TRBV6-1 and J is TRBJ2-3; TRBD2 matches 9 bases. The junction had 11 bases not matched to a gene; V was cut back by 7 bases and J by 6 bases. The CDR3 totals 15 residues. The germline gives CDR1 MNHNS, CDR2 SASEGT. The CDR3 nucleotides are TGTGCCAGCACCCCGCGACTAGCGGTCCCCGATACGCAGTATTTT. This encodes CASTPRLAVPDTQYF.

This clone was seen a handful of times. V gene TRBV7-9 combines with J gene TRBJ1-1, with TRBD1 as a possible D gene (5 bases). The V end lost 1 base, the J end lost 7 bases, and 10 bases lay between the germline ends. This CDR3 has 13 amino acids. Germline V gives CDR1 SEHNR, CDR2 FQNEAQ (reference sequence). The DNA for the CDR3 is TGTGCCAGCAGCTTAGGACAGACACTTGAAGCTTTCTTT. This encodes CASSLGQTLEAFF.

V and J are TRBV27 and TRBJ2-7; TRBD2 is a possible D gene (6 bases). The CDR3 spans 16 residues. The V gene's germline CDR1 is MNHEY and CDR2 SMNVEV (reference sequence). Between the trimmed V and J ends, which lost 5 bases and 1 base, there was a span of 18 bases. The CDR3 loop reads CASSTTGLPKSYEQYF. The CDR3 nucleotides read TGTGCCAGCAGTACCACGGGACTGCCAAAATCCTACGAGCAGTACTTC.